A selection of T cell receptor beta chains follows, all from one sample in a study of human T cells and chemical hapten exposure. One entry per CDR3 protein results from TCRdb running MiXCR on the RACE reads. The table lists about 350,000 distinct CDR3 sequences, just under 6.5% of them singletons. Specimen: whole blood, collected in connection with sensitization to the hapten diphenylcyclopropenone (DPC). The receptors were gathered from a woman younger than 30 with alopecia areata. Some clones in this sample may be carry-over from other donors' samples. Both conserved end residues are part of each CDR3. A D gene is named only where the DNA matches it firmly.

cdr3_aa v_call d_call j_call
CASSSQRSVSYTF TRBV7-8 NA TRBJ1-2
CASSPVGGTNTEAFF TRBV5-1 NA TRBJ1-1
CSVEQDSETQYF TRBV29-1 NA TRBJ2-5
CASSQAFSLWATQYF TRBV4-3 NA TRBJ2-3
CASAASYEQYF TRBV5-1 NA TRBJ2-7
CASSLAPSGGTYEQYF TRBV7-2 TRBD2 TRBJ2-7
CASSPTSGDTDTQYF TRBV12-3/TRBV12-4 TRBD2 TRBJ2-3
CASSLGSHRGQEYF TRBV5-1 TRBD1 TRBJ2-3
CASSGKNIQYF TRBV18 NA TRBJ2-4
CASSFSGQGAGTQYF TRBV7-9 TRBD1 TRBJ2-5
CASSVDSSNQPQHF TRBV2 NA TRBJ1-5
CASSLGQTSTDTQYF TRBV5-1 NA TRBJ2-3
CASILKNSNQPQHF TRBV12-3/TRBV12-4 NA TRBJ1-5
CASSWIMTGLEEQYF TRBV5-6 NA TRBJ2-7
CASSPPSGAPDTQYF TRBV18 NA TRBJ2-3
CASSDTNYGYTF TRBV6-5 NA TRBJ1-2
CSARILGQGAASTQHF TRBV20-1 TRBD1 TRBJ1-5
CASSLRTGGTDTQYF TRBV7-2 TRBD1 TRBJ2-3
CASSWDLNTGELFF TRBV3-1 NA TRBJ2-2
CASSFGAWSEKLFF TRBV12-3/TRBV12-4 NA TRBJ1-4
CSATRGDSRGTQYF TRBV20-1 NA TRBJ2-5
CAISEDRGRTEAFF TRBV10-3 TRBD1 TRBJ1-1
CASSLTATGAGGSPLHF TRBV28 NA TRBJ1-6
CASRGLAGNTDTQYF TRBV2 TRBD2 TRBJ2-3
CAIREDNSAEQYF TRBV10-3 NA TRBJ2-7
CASSPPPRVSSYEQYF TRBV13 NA TRBJ2-7
CASSLGGQFNGKLFF TRBV7-2 TRBD1 TRBJ1-4
CASSESGVLTDTQYF TRBV9 TRBD2 TRBJ2-3
CASRQGIETQYF TRBV6-2/TRBV6-3 NA TRBJ2-5
CASSLNRPRRGNTIYF TRBV7-2 NA TRBJ1-3
CASSSATSSGNTIYF TRBV5-1 NA TRBJ1-3
CASSYGEGNNEQYF TRBV6-5 NA TRBJ2-7
CASSDIWTGSTGELFF TRBV6-1 TRBD1 TRBJ2-2
CASRSDREAFF TRBV6-6 NA TRBJ1-1
CASSSGTGPFGYTF TRBV28 TRBD1 TRBJ1-2
CASSPAGGMIHTQYF TRBV7-2 TRBD2 TRBJ2-3